The present entry profiles one T cell receptor beta chain with its context. The antigen is not known. In germline, CDR1 is SEHNR, CDR2 FQNEAQ (reference sequence). CDR3 length: 15 amino acids. The V and J ends lost 4 bases and 4 bases, in that order; junction bases with no gene match: 7. These data come from a study of cytomegalovirus exposure and HLA in healthy donors. Whole-study context: In a later analysis, it was reported that the roughly 130 validation repertoires had been produced on the same platform as the roughly 700 repertoires belonging to the first cohort. The study's findings and limits: Confirmation in vitro established that a few CMV-associated chains were specific for CMV antigens.

TCRdb keeps only in-frame clones here, not all; method: immunoSEQ multiplex PCR. The sample has 110,000 or so clones, 80% to 90% seen once; the top ten hold about 4.3%. The chain joins TRBV7-9 to TRBJ1-5, with 7 bases lining up with TRBD1. The clonotype originates from a man aged 18 to 30 in good health and CMV-seropositive. Sequenced: PBMCs. CDR3 residues: CASSSSTGQNQPQHF. CDR3 nucleotide sequence: TGTGCCAGCAGCTCCTCGACAGGGCAGAATCAGCCCCAGCATTTT. Full variable domain (remainder filled in from reference TRBV7-9 and TRBJ1-5): DTGVSQNPRHKITKRGQNVTFRCDPISEHNRLYWYRQTLGQGPEFLTYFQNEAQLEKSRLLSDRFSAERPKGSFSTLEIQRTEQGDSAMYLCASSSSTGQNQPQHFGDGTRLSIL.